Included here is one T cell receptor beta chain sequence, with context. The clone's antigen remains unknown. One base away there is no much larger clone; base qualities are not given. These data originate in a study of CD8 T cells in Susac syndrome (dated by TCRdb to about 2019). A note on the overall study: Among the sequenced Susac syndrome patients, about 6 had clinically active disease and under 10 were in clinical remission. At blood withdrawal, Susac syndrome patients were therapy-naive, treated with corticosteroids (with IVIg additionally given to some), or treated with IVIg alone. Clonality of the CD8+ T cell repertoire was compared between more than 10 healthy donors, approximately 14 Susac syndrome patients and fewer than 16 multiple sclerosis patients. The study used repertoire sequencing to test whether antigen drove CD8+ T cell activation and differentiation in Susac syndrome. Results and caveats for the whole study, not just this receptor: The number of individuals in the TCR sequencing and HLA analysis was acknowledged as relatively small. In the total CD8+ and CD8+ TEMRA repertoires, approximately 17 and five Susac-specific public clones, respectively, were identified. Clonal expansion was seen in Susac syndrome CD8+ repertoires, peaking in CD8+ TEMRA cells and being greater in clinically active patients than in remitting ones.

RNA was extracted with the RNeasy kit and roughly 0.45 to 1 ug was reverse transcribed using random hexamers. The immunoSEQ multiplex PCR assay, which covers 54 Vbeta and 13 Jbeta segments, was used to amplify TCR beta CDR3 regions. Bias from PCR amplification was corrected by using a synthetic template baseline for primer optimization and for computational correction. In the authors' own workflow: Reads were annotated to V, D and J genes per IMGT and analyzed with immunoSEQ Analyzer, keeping only productive sequences. Clonality was computed as one minus Shannon entropy normalized by log2 of the number of productive unique sequences. Public and private clones were assessed among the 100 most prevalent clones of each patient and control. Clones were defined as Susac-specific when absent from the healthy and MS cohorts, from 1,000 to 1,100 published viral clones and from other ImmuneACCESS disease sequences. TCRdb trimmed the raw reads at Q25, called clones with MiXCR and kept productive beta chains. Rows are unified per CDR3 protein, each entry keeping the most common DNA and genes. TCRdb's processing, not the authors' own work, is the source of the V and J calls. This sample holds approximately 74,000 distinct CDR3 sequences; approximately 95% were observed only once. About 0.9% of the sample comes from the top ten.

Ends trimmed: V by 0 bases, J by 0 bases; bases unmatched to a gene: 5. The CDR3 sequence holds 16 residues, the cysteine and phenylalanine included. Kept here is only the CDR3 DNA, which spans 48 bases and is read in frame from base 1. Looking up the germline V gene yields CDR1 SNHLY and CDR2 FYNNEI. Peripheral blood CD8+ and CD4+ T cells from healthy donors, Susac syndrome patients and multiple sclerosis patients were profiled using high-throughput TCR beta sequencing. Recently defined diagnostic criteria for definite or probable disease were met by the Susac syndrome patients. Bulk CD8+ and CD4+ T cells were purified by magnetic negative isolation, while CD8+ TEMRA cells were enriched using FACS. Blood was drawn into EDTA tubes, processed within 24 hours, and PBMCs were isolated by density gradient centrifugation. PBMCs intended for TCR sequencing were cryopreserved in liquid nitrogen and thawed later in a water bath at 37 degrees C. The sorted or isolated CD4+, CD8+ and CD8+ TEMRA cells reached a purity of at least 90%.

Rearrangement joined TRBV2 to TRBJ2-7; TRBD1 lines up with 7 middle nucleotides. Sample: CD8+ T cells from PBMCs. The TCR comes from a human donor with Susac syndrome. The DNA is TGTGCCAGCAGTGAAGCGGGACAGCTCGTCTCCTACGAGCAGTACTTC. It specifies CASSEAGQLVSYEQYF.